The 5 T cell receptor beta chains reported below all come from one sample, sequenced in a study of OX40 agonist ivuxolimab in advanced cancers. Measured with immunoSEQ multiplex PCR; TCRdb has only the in-frame clones, and not every one. Among about 58,000 clones, about 86% were seen once, and the ten largest hold approximately 1.3%. The sample in question was CD4+ or CD8+ T cells sorted from blood, obtained in a trial of the OX40 agonist ivuxolimab. The receptors here all came from an adult with an advanced solid tumor such as melanoma, head and neck, liver or kidney cancer.

The chain combines TRBV5-1 with TRBJ2-7; TRBD1 agrees at 10 bases. Germline loops: CDR1 SGHRS, CDR2 YFSETQ. J lost 2 bases, V lost 3 bases, and 8 bases had no gene match. The CDR3 has 16 residues. The chain's CDR3 is CASSSGTGQGTYEQYF. The CDR3 bases are TGCGCCAGCAGCTCGGGAACGGGACAGGGGACCTACGAGCAGTACTTC.

The chain links TRBV5-4 to TRBJ2-5; 7 bases align to TRBD2. The germline V gene encodes CDR1 SGHNT and CDR2 YYREEE (reference sequence). This CDR3 has 15 residues. Trimming cost V 4 bases and J 0 bases; bases outside gene matches: 6. The CDR3, as DNA: TGTGCCAGCAGCCGATCGGGGGGAAACCAAGAGACCCAGTACTTC. Its protein is CASSRSGGNQETQYF.

The rearrangement uses TRBV7-8 and TRBJ1-3; tentatively, D is TRBD1 (5 bases). CDR3 length: 19 residues. Germline values: CDR1 SGHVS, CDR2 FQNEAQ. The ends were cut back, 5 bases at V and 0 bases at J, with 23 bases in the middle. The CDR3 sequence is CASSHRQSLTYRSGNTIYF. DNA for the CDR3: TGTGCCAGCAGCCATCGACAGAGTTTGACTTACCGCTCTGGAAACACCATATATTTT.

This chain links TRBV7-9 with TRBJ2-1, with TRBD1 identical over 8 bases. V was pared by 5 bases and J by 6 bases, with 6 bases of the junction left unmatched. Germline V gene data show CDR1 as SEHNR and CDR2 as FQNEAQ (reference sequence). The CDR3 consists of 14 residues. The CDR3 nucleotides are TGTGCCAGCAGCGCCGGGACAGGAATCAATGAGCAGTTCTTC. It specifies CASSAGTGINEQFF.

The chain employs TRBV18 and TRBJ2-5; D could derive from TRBD1 or TRBD2 (5 bases each). In germline, CDR1 is KGHSH, CDR2 LQKENI. This CDR3 is built from 15 residues. The V gene lost 1 base and the J gene lost 4 bases, with 13 bases spanning the gap. CDR3 in DNA: TGTGCCAGCTCACCACAACCCGGGACCTCAGAGACCCAGTACTTC. Translated, it gives CASSPQPGTSETQYF.